A single sample is the source of the 8 T cell receptor beta chains below, sequenced in a study of spatial heterogeneity in lung cancer. TCRdb reprocessed the 5' RACE reads with MiXCR, giving one entry per CDR3 protein. The data contain about 82,000 distinct CDR3 sequences, roughly 12% of them singletons. Sample time point: sample taken at primary tumor resection. Whole RNA, isolated from tumor, nontumor lung or frozen PBMC, was sequenced without prior sorting. The sample in question was PBMCs, obtained at surgery. The receptors derive from a male donor with early-stage non-small cell lung cancer.

This clonotype occurred many times. The V and J genes are TRBV19 and TRBJ1-5, with D tentatively TRBD1 (5 bases). The germline gives CDR1 LNHDA, CDR2 SQIVND (reference sequence). The CDR3 runs to 14 residues. V lost 6 bases, J lost 4 bases, and 13 bases lay in between. CDR3 DNA sequence: TGTGCCAGTAGCCCCCCCGGACAAAATCAGCCCCAGCATTTT. Amino acids: CASSPPGQNQPQHF.

This chain connects TRBV10-3 to TRBJ2-3; D may be TRBD1 or TRBD2 (5 bases each). Germline V gives CDR1 ENHRY, CDR2 SYGVKD. The V end lost 3 bases, the J end lost 2 bases, and 12 bases lay between the germline ends. CDR3 length equals 15 residues. CDR3 sequence (DNA): TGTGCCATCAGTGAAGGGGACGCTAACACAGATACGCAGTATTTT. It encodes CAISEGDANTDTQYF.

The table lists this clonotype with many counts. V usage is TRBV7-8 and J usage is TRBJ1-1; 11 bases agree with TRBD1. The trim removed 5 bases at V and 5 bases at J, leaving 7 bases unmatched. The CDR3 has 15 residues. Germline V CDR1 and CDR2: SGHVS, FQNEAQ. The CDR3 is CASSLLGTGGTEAFF. CDR3 bases: TGTGCCAGCAGCCTACTTGGGACAGGGGGAACTGAAGCTTTCTTT. Combining the CDR3 with reference TRBV7-8 and TRBJ1-1 gives the whole variable domain GAGVSQSPRYKVAKRGQDVALRCDPISGHVSLFWYQQALGQGPEFLTYFQNEAQLDKSGLPSDRFFAERPEGSVSTLKIQRTQQEDSAVYLCASSLLGTGGTEAFFGQGTRLTVV.

V gene TRBV12-3 or TRBV12-4 combines with J gene TRBJ2-1; TRBD2 matches at 14 bases. The CDR3 spans 13 residues. J lost 16 bases, V lost 4 bases, and 6 bases had no gene match. The CDR3 here is CASSSGLAGGPFF. DNA for the CDR3: TGTGCCAGCAGTTCCGGACTAGCGGGAGGTCCCTTCTTC.

This clonotype has just a few counts. In DNA form, the CDR3 reads TGCAGCGTTTATGCCGGGACCCAACCTCGCGAGCAGTACTTC. Its protein is CSVYAGTQPREQYF. The chain couples TRBV29-1 to TRBJ2-7; D tentatively reads TRBD1 or TRBD2 (5 bases each). Germline CDR1 and CDR2: SQVTM and ANQGSEA. V gave up 5 bases and J gave up 6 bases, with 20 bases separating them. The CDR3 is 14 amino acids.

The CDR3 region is CSVESRGGYTF. The CDR3 bases are TGCAGCGTTGAGTCCAGGGGTGGCTACACCTTC. The chain couples TRBV29-1 to TRBJ1-2, with D maybe TRBD1 (6 bases). Germline V CDR1 and CDR2: SQVTM, ANQGSEA. This CDR3 region has 11 residues. The V end lost 3 bases, the J end lost 7 bases, and 9 bases lay between the germline ends.

The CDR3 coding sequence is TGCAGTGCTAGACAGGTGCCCCACTACGAGCAGTACTTC. Translated: CSARQVPHYEQYF. The chain employs TRBV20-1 and TRBJ2-7; D is unresolved. Between the trimmed V and J ends, which lost 2 bases and 3 bases, there was a span of 11 bases. The CDR3 runs 13 residues. CDR1 and CDR2 from the germline V gene are DFQATT and SNEGSKA (reference sequence).

The rearrangement joins TRBV7-2 to TRBJ1-5, with a tentative D call TRBD1 (6 bases). Trimming took 3 bases from V and 4 from J, leaving 13 bases between them. Germline V lookup: CDR1 SGHTA, CDR2 FQGNSA. There are 15 residues in the CDR3. The DNA of the CDR3 is TGTGCCAGCAGCTTCTGGGCAGGGGAGAATCAGCCCCAGCATTTT. Translating it yields CASSFWAGENQPQHF. Together with reference TRBV7-2 and TRBJ1-5, the CDR3 gives the full variable domain: GAGVSQSPSNKVTEKGKDVELRCDPISGHTALYWYRQSLGQGLEFLIYFQGNSAPDKSGLPSDRFSAERTGGSVSTLTIQRTQQEDSAVYLCASSFWAGENQPQHFGDGTRLSIL.